This entry features one TCR beta chain sequence. Its antigen is currently unknown. The data stem from a study of shared clonotypes between healthy human individuals. Study-level information: CD8 memory received one plate per donor, CD8 naive two, CD4 memory three and CD4 naive three.

In replicate PCRs of sorted subsets, roughly 200 ng DNA, about 30,000 T cell genomes, was used. The data were produced by immunoSEQ multiplex PCR, yet TCRdb's version contains in-frame clones alone and is incomplete. The table includes about 2,200,000 clones, 85% to 95% detected once. The study, taken as a whole, reports: In general, naive subsets displayed greater estimated richness than memory subsets did.

As defined, naive CD8 cells were CD45RO-negative and positively selected for CCR7, with terminally differentiated effector memory CD45RA+ cells excluded. Every donor was a Caucasian adult from Nashville, Tennessee. CDR1 SGHRS and CDR2 YFSETQ come from the germline V gene. This CDR3 region has 17 residues. Deletions cut 4 bases from V and 0 bases from J, with 17 bases between. This chain joins TRBV5-1 and TRBJ1-3, with no clear D. Sequencing was performed on naive CD8+ T cells from PBMCs. The sequence came from a man between 18 and 29 years old in good health. Some clones in this sample may be carry-over from other donors' samples. CDR3 region: CASSPLPTSNSGNTIYF. CDR3 DNA: TGCGCCAGCAGCCCACTACCAACATCGAACTCTGGAAACACCATATATTTT.